The 32 T cell receptor beta chains listed next were all sequenced from one sample in a study of patients and donors after allogeneic stem cell transplantation. A single record per CDR3 protein comes from TCRdb applying MiXCR to the RT-PCR reads. Here the sample spans hundreds of thousands of distinct CDR3 sequences, approximately 16% being singletons. The material sequenced was blood, either unsorted or a sorted T cell fraction (not recorded which). The receptors come from a human donor who was either an allogeneic HSCT recipient or a stem cell or donor lymphocyte infusion donor (not recorded which). It is not recorded whose cells these are; they may come from a transplant donor.

This clonotype has only a few counts. The chain has TRBV10-3 and TRBJ2-1; 10 positions agree with TRBD2. The CDR3 length is 16 residues. Germline loops: CDR1 ENHRY, CDR2 SYGVKD. V trimming: 4 bases; J trimming: 2 bases; junction bases outside the gene matches: 5. CDR3 bases: TGTGCCATCAGTGGGACTAGCGGAAACCCCTACAATGAGCAGTTCTTC. Its protein product is CAISGTSGNPYNEQFF.

At least ten counts were recorded for this clonotype. This CDR3 is CASSLFPWNYGYTF. The CDR3 DNA reads TGTGCCAGCAGTTTATTCCCATGGAACTATGGCTACACCTTC. The chain couples TRBV12-3 or TRBV12-4 to TRBJ1-2; D remains ambiguous. V lost 2 bases and J 2 bases, leaving 9 bases between the germline ends. The CDR3 covers 14 residues.

V gene TRBV20-1 combines with J gene TRBJ2-3, with 10 bases identical to TRBD2. The CDR3 is 14 residues long. V lost 2 bases, J lost 7 bases, and 6 bases stayed unmatched. The germline V gene encodes CDR1 DFQATT and CDR2 SNEGSKA (reference sequence). The CDR3 spells CSARRSSGSNTQYF. The CDR3 coding sequence is TGCAGTGCTAGAAGGTCTAGCGGGAGCAATACGCAGTATTTT.

This clonotype has just a few counts. The chain recombines TRBV5-1 with TRBJ2-3; 10 nucleotides line up with TRBD2. The germline V gene has CDR1 SGHRS and CDR2 YFSETQ. V trimming: 4 bases; J trimming: 1 base; junction bases outside the gene matches: 6. The CDR3 sequence is 16 residues long. The CDR3 nucleotides are TGCGCCAGCAGCGCATTACTAGCGGGACGCACAGATACGCAGTATTTT. It is translated as CASSALLAGRTDTQYF.

Only a few counts were recorded for this clonotype. This chain links TRBV6-1 with TRBJ1-5, with a weak D call TRBD1 (6 bases). Germline V gives CDR1 MNHNS, CDR2 SASEGT. This CDR3 is built from 16 residues. V lost 4 bases and J 6 bases, leaving 19 bases between the germline ends. The CDR3 DNA reads as TGTGCCAGCAGTGTCACAAGCAGGGGCAGGGGTCAGCCCCAGCATTTT. Translation: CASSVTSRGRGQPQHF.

The chain carries TRBV9 and TRBJ2-5, with D possibly matching TRBD2 (6 bases). The CDR3 totals 16 residues. V was trimmed by 0 bases and J by 2 bases, leaving 14 bases between them. Germline V gene lookup returns CDR1 SGDLS and CDR2 YYNGEE. The CDR3 region is CASSVVPAGIQETQYF. DNA for the CDR3: TGTGCCAGCAGCGTAGTTCCAGCGGGCATACAAGAGACCCAGTACTTC.

In its sample, this clonotype was seen many times. This sequence joins TRBV4-2 and TRBJ2-2; TRBD2 is a possible D gene (6 bases). Looked up from germline, CDR1 is LGHNA and CDR2 is YNFKEQ. The ends were cut back, 2 bases at V and 1 base at J, with 11 bases in the middle. The CDR3 spans 16 residues. The CDR3 bases are TGTGCCAGCAGCCAATGGCAAGCGGGGAACACCGGGGAGCTGTTTTTT. It translates to CASSQWQAGNTGELFF.

This clonotype was observed at least ten times. The chain uses TRBV9 and TRBJ2-2; D may be TRBD2 (6 bases). V lost 5 bases, J lost 0 bases, and 11 bases lay in between. CDR1 is SGDLS, CDR2 YYNGEE, per germline. The CDR3 spans 15 residues. The CDR3 spells CASRASGANTGELFF. The CDR3 DNA follows: TGTGCCAGCAGAGCCTCGGGGGCGAACACCGGGGAGCTGTTTTTT. Using reference TRBV9 and TRBJ2-2 for the parts outside the CDR3, the full variable domain is DSGVTQTPKHLITATGQRVTLRCSPRSGDLSVYWYQQSLDQGLQFLIQYYNGEERAKGNILERFSAQQFPDLHSELNLSSLELGDSALYFCASRASGANTGELFFGEGSRLTVL.

The chain links TRBV27 to TRBJ1-5; D is uncertain. This CDR3 spans 14 amino acids. The germline V and J ends were trimmed by 5 bases and 7 bases, with 15 bases remaining between them. Germline CDR1 is MNHEY and CDR2 is SMNVEV (reference sequence). CDR3 DNA: TGTGCCAGCAGTCCGATCGCCGGAGACCAGCCCCAGCATTTT. It is translated as CASSPIAGDQPQHF.

The genes are TRBV12-3 or TRBV12-4 and TRBJ2-7, with D perhaps TRBD1 (6 bases). This CDR3 has 15 residues. The V gene lost 5 bases and the J gene lost 2 bases, with 16 bases spanning the gap. The CDR3 sequence is CASSLLQGPTYEQYF. CDR3 DNA sequence: TGTGCCAGCAGTCTACTACAGGGACCGACCTACGAGCAGTACTTC.

In this sample, this clonotype turned up a few times. This chain links TRBV20-1 with TRBJ1-1; D ambiguous. CDR3 length equals 14 residues. The germline gives CDR1 DFQATT, CDR2 SNEGSKA (reference sequence). V was cut by 6 bases and J by 5 bases, with 19 bases left in between. CDR3 region: CSAHARRADTEAFF. The CDR3 nucleotides are TGCAGTGCACACGCTCGCCGGGCAGATACTGAAGCTTTCTTT.

This clonotype was counted only a few times. The rearrangement links TRBV18 to TRBJ1-1; a possible D gene is TRBD1 (5 bases). Germline values: CDR1 KGHSH, CDR2 LQKENI. V shed 5 bases and J shed 5 bases, with 18 bases lying between them. This CDR3 spans 15 amino acids. CDR3 DNA sequence: TGTGCCAGCTCAGTTATACAGGCGTTCCAAACTGAAGCTTTCTTT. Translating gives CASSVIQAFQTEAFF.

This clonotype showed up many times. The chain combines TRBV24-1 with TRBJ2-1; no clear D. Per the germline V gene, CDR1 is KGHDR and CDR2 is SFDVKD. Trimming removed 4 bases from V and 6 bases from J, with 12 bases in between. The CDR3 has 14 amino acids. The CDR3 reads CATSDPTRANEQFF. The DNA of the CDR3 is TGTGCCACCAGTGACCCGACTCGGGCCAATGAGCAGTTCTTC.

This clonotype was counted only a few times. The chain combines TRBV6-6 with TRBJ1-2; 10 nucleotides agree with TRBD1. This CDR3 region has 12 residues. The germline V gene has CDR1 MNHNY and CDR2 SVGAGI (reference sequence). With 4 bases clipped from V and 8 bases from J, the junction kept 1 base outside the gene matches. This CDR3 is CASSSGQGGYTF. In DNA, the CDR3 is TGTGCCAGCAGTTCGGGACAGGGGGGCTACACCTTC.

The chain carries TRBV30 and TRBJ2-5, with D perhaps matching TRBD1 (5 bases). Germline V lookup: CDR1 GTSNPN, CDR2 SVGIG (reference sequence). Between the trimmed V and J ends, which lost 5 bases and 1 base, there was a span of 11 bases. The CDR3 consists of 13 residues. CDR3 bases: TGTGCCTGGGCGAAGACAGTCCAAGAGACCCAGTACTTC. This sequence encodes CAWAKTVQETQYF.

The chain recombines TRBV6-5 with TRBJ2-7, with D maybe TRBD1 (5 bases). Trimming took off 2 bases at V and 2 bases at J, with 16 bases between the two ends. Per the germline V gene, CDR1 is MNHEY and CDR2 is SVGAGI. CDR3 length: 16 amino acids. CDR3 bases: TGTGCCAGCAGTTACGGAAAGAAGGGGTCAGCCTACGAGCAGTACTTC. It translates to CASSYGKKGSAYEQYF.

J is TRBJ2-2 and V is TRBV2; D is possibly TRBD1 (6 bases). In germline, CDR1 is SNHLY, CDR2 FYNNEI. V shed 0 bases and J shed 5 bases, with 13 bases lying between them. CDR3 length equals 16 residues. DNA of the CDR3: TGTGCCAGCAGTGAAGCGCTTTGGCAGGGGACCGGGGAGCTGTTTTTT. It encodes CASSEALWQGTGELFF.

This clonotype was seen a handful of times. The rearrangement links TRBV6-5 to TRBJ2-3; 11 bases map to TRBD2. In germline, CDR1 is MNHEY, CDR2 SVGAGI. Trimming removed 4 bases from V and 9 bases from J; junction bases left unmatched: 9. CDR3 size: 15 residues. CDR3 protein: CASSSRLAGGVTQYF. The CDR3 region has the DNA TGTGCCAGCAGTTCGCGTCTAGCGGGGGGAGTGACGCAGTATTTT.

CDR3 DNA sequence: TGTGCCAGCACCTCGGACCAGAACACTGAAGCTTTCTTT. It specifies CASTSDQNTEAFF. V gene TRBV2 combines with J gene TRBJ1-1; no firm D call. Trimming removed 7 bases from V and 1 base from J, with 10 bases in between. CDR1 is SNHLY, CDR2 FYNNEI, per germline. The CDR3 covers 13 residues.

The chain uses TRBV20-1 and TRBJ2-1; D is ambiguous. Germline assignment: CDR1 DFQATT and CDR2 SNEGSKA (reference sequence). Trimming removed 6 bases at V and 9 bases at J, with 9 bases between. The CDR3 has 10 residues. The CDR3 region has the DNA TGCAGTGCCGGAACGAGTGAGCAGTTCTTC. Translated: CSAGTSEQFF.

The J gene is TRBJ2-1, the V gene TRBV5-1; 13 nucleotides line up with TRBD2. The CDR3 runs to 15 residues. Germline assignment: CDR1 SGHRS and CDR2 YFSETQ. V shed 4 bases and J 6 bases; nucleotides not matched to a gene: 4. The CDR3 DNA sequence: TGCGCCAGCAGCCGGCGACTAGCGGGGGGCAATGAGCAGTTCTTC. It specifies CASSRRLAGGNEQFF.

This clonotype was detected many times. The V call is TRBV12-3 or TRBV12-4, the J call TRBJ2-1, with 7 bases lining up with TRBD2. V shed 6 bases and J 6 bases; nucleotides not matched to a gene: 11. CDR3 length equals 15 residues. CDR3 nucleotide sequence: TGTGCCAGCAGGGAGAGCGGGACTGCCTTCAATGAGCAGTTCTTC. Amino acid sequence: CASRESGTAFNEQFF.

This rearrangement joins TRBV12-3 or TRBV12-4 to TRBJ2-1; 11 bases are shared with TRBD2. After removal of 6 bases from V and 5 bases from J, the junction contained 0 bases not matched to a gene. The CDR3 contains 13 residues. The CDR3 spells CASRGLADNEQFF. The DNA for the CDR3 is TGTGCCAGCAGGGGACTAGCGGACAATGAGCAGTTCTTC.

This clonotype occurred a few times. The CDR3 DNA reads TGTGCCAGCAGCTTATATAGGGGGGGCAATGAGCAGTTCTTC. The encoded protein is CASSLYRGGNEQFF. The chain is built from TRBV5-6 and TRBJ2-1; a possible D gene is TRBD2 (7 bases). The CDR3 loop spans 14 amino acids. In germline, CDR1 is SGHDT, CDR2 YYEEEE. V was pared by 2 bases and J by 6 bases, with 12 bases between. Based on the CDR3 plus reference TRBV5-6 and TRBJ2-1, the full variable domain is DAGVTQSPTHLIKTRGQQVTLRCSPKSGHDTVSWYQQALGQGPQFIFQYYEEEERQRGNFPDRFSGHQFPNYSSELNVNALLLGDSALYLCASSLYRGGNEQFFGPGTRLTVL.

This clonotype was counted ten times or more. This rearrangement joins TRBV4-3 to TRBJ2-3, with D possibly TRBD1 on 6 matching bases. Trimming cost V 1 base and J 8 bases, with 16 bases left between them. Germline V gives CDR1 LGHNA, CDR2 YSLEER. This CDR3 has 15 residues. The CDR3 spells CASSQGRNPDSTQYF. CDR3 bases: TGCGCCAGCAGCCAAGGCAGGAACCCGGACAGTACGCAGTATTTT.

This chain connects TRBV5-4 to TRBJ1-5, with a possible D match to TRBD1 (5 bases). Germline-derived CDR1 and CDR2 are SGHNT and YYREEE (reference sequence). V was cut by 4 bases and J by 3 bases, with 14 bases left in between. This CDR3 contains 15 residues. In DNA, the CDR3 is TGTGCCAGCAGCCAAGGGGCGCTTGACAATCAGCCCCAGCATTTT. It specifies CASSQGALDNQPQHF.

This clonotype has a handful of counts. This chain uses TRBV6-1 with TRBJ1-1; maybe TRBD1 (5 bases). The CDR3 totals 15 residues. The V and J ends lost 9 bases and 3 bases respectively, with 20 bases between them. Germline V gene data show CDR1 as MNHNS and CDR2 as SASEGT. The CDR3 region has the DNA TGTGCCAGTAGGGAACGCGGGGGTGAATACACTGAAGCTTTCTTT. This translates into CASRERGGEYTEAFF.

This clonotype showed up just a few times. The junction does not match germline at one end; this may be a read error. J is TRBJ1-1 and V is TRBV6-5, with a possible D match to TRBD1 (6 bases). Germline CDR1 reads MNHEY; CDR2 reads SVGAGI. This CDR3 spans 14 amino acids. The CDR3 DNA reads as TGTGCCAGCAGTAACTCCGACAGGCGCACTGAAGCTTTCTTT. Protein: CASSNSDRRTEAFF.

V is TRBV9 and J is TRBJ2-7; a possible D gene is TRBD2 (5 bases). V shed 4 bases and J shed 6 bases, with 23 bases lying between them. Germline CDR1 and CDR2: SGDLS and YYNGEE. The CDR3 length is 16 residues. The CDR3 nucleotides read TGTGCCAGCAGCCCCCAGGCCGCTAAGGCCACTAGCGAGCAGTACTTC. This gives the protein CASSPQAAKATSEQYF.

In its sample, this clonotype was seen a few times. The chain has TRBV19 and TRBJ2-2; 10 bases map to TRBD1. Per the germline V gene, CDR1 is LNHDA and CDR2 is SQIVND (reference sequence). V was clipped by 7 bases and J by 5 bases; unmatched bases: 7. This CDR3 is built from 15 residues. CDR3 DNA sequence: TGTGCCAGTAAGGTCGACAGGGGGCGTACCGGGGAGCTGTTTTTT. Translation: CASKVDRGRTGELFF.

This clonotype was found many times. The chain employs TRBV5-1 and TRBJ2-2; 10 bases are shared with TRBD1. Germline CDR1 and CDR2: SGHRS and YFSETQ. The junction had 1 base not matched to a gene; V was cut back by 1 base and J by 1 base. This CDR3 has 16 amino acids. CDR3 loop: CASSLRDRGNTGELFF. CDR3 in DNA: TGCGCCAGCAGCTTGAGGGACAGGGGGAACACCGGGGAGCTGTTTTTT.

The genes are TRBV5-1 and TRBJ2-1, with D maybe TRBD1 (6 bases). Germline V lookup: CDR1 SGHRS, CDR2 YFSETQ. Trimming took off 2 bases at V and 0 bases at J, with 18 bases between the two ends. The length of the CDR3 is 18 residues. The CDR3 DNA reads TGCGCCAGCAGCTTACGAGACAGGACCCCCAGCTCCTACAATGAGCAGTTCTTC. Translated: CASSLRDRTPSSYNEQFF.